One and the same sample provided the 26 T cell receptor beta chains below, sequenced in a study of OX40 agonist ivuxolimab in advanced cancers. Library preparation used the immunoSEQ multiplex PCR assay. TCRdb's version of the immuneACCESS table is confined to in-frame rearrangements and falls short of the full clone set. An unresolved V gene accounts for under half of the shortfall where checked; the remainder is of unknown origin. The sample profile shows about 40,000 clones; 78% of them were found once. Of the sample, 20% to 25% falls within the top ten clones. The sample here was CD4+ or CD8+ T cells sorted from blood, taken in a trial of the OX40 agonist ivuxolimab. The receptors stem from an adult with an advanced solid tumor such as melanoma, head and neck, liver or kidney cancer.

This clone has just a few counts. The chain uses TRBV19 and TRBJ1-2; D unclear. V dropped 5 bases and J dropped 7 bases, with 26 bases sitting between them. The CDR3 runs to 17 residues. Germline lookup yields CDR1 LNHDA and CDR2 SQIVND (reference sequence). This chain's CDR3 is CASSSGRTTAVAGGYTF. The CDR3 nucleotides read TGTGCCAGTAGTTCCGGACGGACCACAGCCGTAGCTGGTGGCTACACCTTC. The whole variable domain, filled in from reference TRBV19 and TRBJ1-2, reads DGGITQSPKYLFRKEGQNVTLSCEQNLNHDAMYWYRQDPGQGLRLIYYSQIVNDFQKGDIAEGYSVSREKKESFPLTVTSAQKNPTAFYLCASSSGRTTAVAGGYTFGSGTRLTVV.

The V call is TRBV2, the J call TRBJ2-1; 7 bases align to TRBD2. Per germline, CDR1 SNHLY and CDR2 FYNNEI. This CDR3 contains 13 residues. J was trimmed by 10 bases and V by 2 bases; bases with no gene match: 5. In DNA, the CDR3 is TGTGCCAGCAGTGAAACTGGACTAGTGGAGCAGTTCTTC. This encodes CASSETGLVEQFF.

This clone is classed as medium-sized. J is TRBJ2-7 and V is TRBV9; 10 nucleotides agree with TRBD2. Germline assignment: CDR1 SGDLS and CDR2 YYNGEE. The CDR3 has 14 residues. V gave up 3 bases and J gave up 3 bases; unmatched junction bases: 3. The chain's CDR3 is CASSGSSGGYEQYF. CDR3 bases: TGTGCCAGCAGCGGCTCTAGCGGGGGCTACGAGCAGTACTTC.

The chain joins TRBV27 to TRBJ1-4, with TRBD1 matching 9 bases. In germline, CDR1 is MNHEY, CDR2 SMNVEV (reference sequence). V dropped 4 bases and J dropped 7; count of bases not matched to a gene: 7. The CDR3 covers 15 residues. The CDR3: CASSSPGQGIEKLFF. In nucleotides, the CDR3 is TGTGCCAGCAGTTCCCCGGGACAGGGAATTGAAAAACTGTTTTTT.

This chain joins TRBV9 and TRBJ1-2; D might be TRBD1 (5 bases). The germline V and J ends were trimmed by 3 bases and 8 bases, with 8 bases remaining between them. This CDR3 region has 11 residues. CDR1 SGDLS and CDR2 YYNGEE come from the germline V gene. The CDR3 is CASSAREGYTF. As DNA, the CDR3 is TGTGCCAGCAGCGCCAGGGAGGGCTACACCTTC.

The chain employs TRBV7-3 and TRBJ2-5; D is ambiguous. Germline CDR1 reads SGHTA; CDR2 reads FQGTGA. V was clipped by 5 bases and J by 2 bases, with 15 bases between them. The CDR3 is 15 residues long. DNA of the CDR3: TGTGCCAGCAGCCCTACTCGTAGCAGTCAAGAGACCCAGTACTTC. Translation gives CASSPTRSSQETQYF.

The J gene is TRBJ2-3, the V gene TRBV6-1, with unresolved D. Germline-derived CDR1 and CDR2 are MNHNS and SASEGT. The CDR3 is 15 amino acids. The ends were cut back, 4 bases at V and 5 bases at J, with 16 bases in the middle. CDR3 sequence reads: CASSVTGPAGDTQYF. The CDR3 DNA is TGTGCCAGCAGTGTAACGGGCCCGGCAGGAGATACGCAGTATTTT.

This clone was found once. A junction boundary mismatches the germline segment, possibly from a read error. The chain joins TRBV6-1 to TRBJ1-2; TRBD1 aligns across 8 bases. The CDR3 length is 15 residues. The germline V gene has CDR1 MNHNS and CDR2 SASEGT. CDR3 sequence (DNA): TGTGCCATCAGTTCTAATCGGCAGGGGGCGCCTGGCTACACCTTC. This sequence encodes CAISSNRQGAPGYTF.

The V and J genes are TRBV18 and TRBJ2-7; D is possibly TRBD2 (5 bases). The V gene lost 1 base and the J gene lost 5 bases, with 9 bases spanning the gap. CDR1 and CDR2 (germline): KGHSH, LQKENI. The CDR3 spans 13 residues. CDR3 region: CASSPQSGNEQYF. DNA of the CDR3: TGTGCCAGCTCACCACAGTCCGGGAACGAGCAGTACTTC.

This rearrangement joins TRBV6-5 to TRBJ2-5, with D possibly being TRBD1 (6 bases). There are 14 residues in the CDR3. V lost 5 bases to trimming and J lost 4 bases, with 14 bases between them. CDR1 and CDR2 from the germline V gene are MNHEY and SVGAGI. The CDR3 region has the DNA TGTGCCAGCAGTCATTGGACAGAGGGAGAGACCCAGTACTTC. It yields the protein CASSHWTEGETQYF.

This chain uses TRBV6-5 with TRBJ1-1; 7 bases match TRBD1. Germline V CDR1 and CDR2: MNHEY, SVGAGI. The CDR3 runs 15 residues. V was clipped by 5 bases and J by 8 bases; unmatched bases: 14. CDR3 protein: CASSMSRQGSSEAFF. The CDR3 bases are TGTGCCAGCAGTATGAGCCGACAGGGATCCTCAGAAGCTTTCTTT.

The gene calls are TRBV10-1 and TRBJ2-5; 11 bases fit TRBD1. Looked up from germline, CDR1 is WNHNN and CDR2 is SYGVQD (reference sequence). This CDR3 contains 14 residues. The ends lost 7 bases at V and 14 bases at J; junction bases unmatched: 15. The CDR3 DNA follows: TGCGCCAGCAAAAATAAAGAGAATGGGACAGGGGGATACTTC. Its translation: CASKNKENGTGGYF.

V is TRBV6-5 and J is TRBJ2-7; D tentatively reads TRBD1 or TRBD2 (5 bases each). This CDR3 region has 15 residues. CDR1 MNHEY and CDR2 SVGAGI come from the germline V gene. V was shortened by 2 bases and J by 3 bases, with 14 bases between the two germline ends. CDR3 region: CASSYGSGGGYEQYF. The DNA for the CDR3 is TGTGCCAGCAGTTACGGATCTGGGGGTGGCTACGAGCAGTACTTC.

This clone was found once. The CDR3, as DNA: TGCAGTGGGGCACCCTACAATGAGCAGTTCTTC. This gives the protein CSGAPYNEQFF. The rearrangement uses TRBV20-1 and TRBJ2-1; unclear D gene. CDR1 is DFQATT, CDR2 SNEGSKA, per germline (reference sequence). This CDR3 has 11 residues. Trimming pared 7 bases from V and 2 bases from J, leaving 6 bases between.

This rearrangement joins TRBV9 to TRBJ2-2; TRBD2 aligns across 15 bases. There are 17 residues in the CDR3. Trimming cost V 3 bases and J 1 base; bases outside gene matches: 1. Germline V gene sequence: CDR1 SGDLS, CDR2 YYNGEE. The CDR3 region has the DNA TGTGCCAGCAGCGCGGGACTAGCGGGAGGGAACACCGGGGAGCTGTTTTTT. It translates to CASSAGLAGGNTGELFF.

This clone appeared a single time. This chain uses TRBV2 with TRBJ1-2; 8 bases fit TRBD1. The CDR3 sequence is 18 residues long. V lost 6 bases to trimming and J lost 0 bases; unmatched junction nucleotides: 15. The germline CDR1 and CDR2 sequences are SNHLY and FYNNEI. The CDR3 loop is CASRQRSGTGRTNYGYTF. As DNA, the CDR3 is TGTGCCAGCAGACAACGCAGTGGGACAGGACGTACTAACTATGGCTACACCTTC.

CDR3 sequence: CASSLAGTSRSPLHF. The CDR3 DNA is TGCGCCAGCAGCTTGGCCGGGACATCTAGATCACCCCTCCACTTT. The V call is TRBV5-1, the J call TRBJ1-6; a possible D gene is TRBD1 (6 bases). V gave up 0 bases and J gave up 10 bases, with 14 bases separating them. Germline assignment: CDR1 SGHRS and CDR2 YFSETQ. This CDR3 has 15 amino acids.

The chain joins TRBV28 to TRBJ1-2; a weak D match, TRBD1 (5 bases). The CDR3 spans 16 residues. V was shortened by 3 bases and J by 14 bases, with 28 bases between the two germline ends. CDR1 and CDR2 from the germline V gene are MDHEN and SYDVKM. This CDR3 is CASSFSAGTDGIVETF. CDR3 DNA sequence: TGTGCCAGCAGTTTTTCAGCCGGGACTGACGGGATAGTGGAAACCTTC.

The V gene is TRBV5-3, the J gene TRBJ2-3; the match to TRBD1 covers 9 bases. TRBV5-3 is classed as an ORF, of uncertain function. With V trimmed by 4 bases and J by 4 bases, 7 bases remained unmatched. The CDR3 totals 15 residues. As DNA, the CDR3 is TGTGCCAGAAGCCCACAGGGGGCGCCCCCAGATACGCAGTATTTT. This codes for CARSPQGAPPDTQYF.

In DNA, the CDR3 is TGTGCCAGTAGTAGGCTCGACAGGGAAGATCAGCCCCAGCATTTT. Residues: CASSRLDREDQPQHF. The V and J genes are TRBV19 and TRBJ1-5; the match to TRBD1 covers 7 bases. CDR1 is LNHDA and CDR2 is SQIVND in the germline V gene (reference sequence). V lost 4 bases, J lost 5 bases, and 8 bases stayed unmatched. This CDR3 has 15 amino acids.

The CDR3: CASREGPGELFF. The CDR3 DNA follows: TGTGCCAGCAGGGAGGGTCCCGGGGAGCTGTTTTTT. The V call is TRBV5-6, the J call TRBJ2-2; weak D call: TRBD2 (6 bases). Deletions cut 5 bases from V and 6 bases from J, with 8 bases between. The CDR3 totals 12 residues. CDR1 SGHDT and CDR2 YYEEEE come from the germline V gene.

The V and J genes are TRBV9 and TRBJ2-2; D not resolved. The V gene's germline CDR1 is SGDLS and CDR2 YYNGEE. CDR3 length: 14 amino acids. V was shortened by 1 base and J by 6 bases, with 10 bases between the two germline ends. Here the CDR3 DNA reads TGTGCCAGCAGCGTAATCGACGTTCCCGGGGAGCTGTTTTTT. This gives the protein CASSVIDVPGELFF.

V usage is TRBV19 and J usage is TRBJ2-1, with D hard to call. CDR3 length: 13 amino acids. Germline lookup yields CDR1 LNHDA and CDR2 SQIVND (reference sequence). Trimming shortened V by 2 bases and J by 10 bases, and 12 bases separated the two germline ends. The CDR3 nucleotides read TGTGCCAGTAGTATATCCACCACCGCAGAGCAGTTCTTC. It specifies CASSISTTAEQFF. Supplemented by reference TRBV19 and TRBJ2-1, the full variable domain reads DGGITQSPKYLFRKEGQNVTLSCEQNLNHDAMYWYRQDPGQGLRLIYYSQIVNDFQKGDIAEGYSVSREKKESFPLTVTSAQKNPTAFYLCASSISTTAEQFFGPGTRLTVL.

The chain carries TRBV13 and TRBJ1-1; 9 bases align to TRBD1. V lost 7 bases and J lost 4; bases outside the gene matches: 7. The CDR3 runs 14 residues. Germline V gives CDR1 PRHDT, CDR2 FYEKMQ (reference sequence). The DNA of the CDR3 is TGTGCCAGCACCACAGGGGGCGCTGGCACTGAAGCTTTCTTT. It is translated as CASTTGGAGTEAFF.

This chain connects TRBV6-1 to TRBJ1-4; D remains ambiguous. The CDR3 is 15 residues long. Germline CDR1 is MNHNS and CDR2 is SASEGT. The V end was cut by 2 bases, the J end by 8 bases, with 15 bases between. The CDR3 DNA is TGTGCCAGCAGTGAACCACAGCGCGGATCAGAAAAACTGTTTTTT. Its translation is CASSEPQRGSEKLFF.

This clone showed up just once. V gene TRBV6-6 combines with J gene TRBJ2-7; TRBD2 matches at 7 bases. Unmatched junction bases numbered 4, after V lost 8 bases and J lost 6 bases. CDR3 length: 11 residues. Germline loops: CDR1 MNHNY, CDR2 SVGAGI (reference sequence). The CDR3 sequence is CASGGVREQYF. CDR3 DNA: TGTGCCAGCGGGGGGGTTCGCGAGCAGTACTTC.